What follows is one T cell receptor beta chain and its context. Its specificity is not known. The data belong to a study of T-cell memory formation after mild COVID-19. Study conclusions and caveats: Memory from before infection featured some responding clones, which suggests cross-reactive memory joined.

The CDR3 contains 16 residues. Germline lookup yields CDR1 SGDLS and CDR2 YYNGEE. Unmatched junction bases numbered 14, after V lost 4 bases and J lost 5 bases. MiXCR was run by TCRdb on the 5' RACE reads, yielding one entry per CDR3 protein. The sample has more than 100,000 distinct CDR3 sequences, about 15% seen once; the top ten hold approximately 5%. This sequence was found in a man aged 18 to 29 who had mild COVID-19 (a few samples of this study predate the infection). Cell type and time point are not known. The chain employs TRBV9 and TRBJ2-5, with 7 bases aligning to TRBD1. Sequences were obtained from PBMCs or a T cell subset sorted from them (not recorded which). The CDR3 is CASSLGGGSWSETQYF. The DNA for the CDR3 is TGTGCCAGCAGCTTAGGGGGCGGTTCGTGGAGTGAGACCCAGTACTTC.